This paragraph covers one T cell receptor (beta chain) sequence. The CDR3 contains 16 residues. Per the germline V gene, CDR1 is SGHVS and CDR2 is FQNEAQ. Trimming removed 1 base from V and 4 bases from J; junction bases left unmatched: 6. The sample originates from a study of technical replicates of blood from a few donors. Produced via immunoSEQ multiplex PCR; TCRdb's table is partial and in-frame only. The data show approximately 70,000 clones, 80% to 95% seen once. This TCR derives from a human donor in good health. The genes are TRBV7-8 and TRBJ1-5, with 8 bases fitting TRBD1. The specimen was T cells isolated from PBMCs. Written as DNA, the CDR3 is TGTGCCAGCAGCTTAGACCCAGGGGGCCGGAATCAGCCCCAGCATTTT. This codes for CASSLDPGGRNQPQHF.